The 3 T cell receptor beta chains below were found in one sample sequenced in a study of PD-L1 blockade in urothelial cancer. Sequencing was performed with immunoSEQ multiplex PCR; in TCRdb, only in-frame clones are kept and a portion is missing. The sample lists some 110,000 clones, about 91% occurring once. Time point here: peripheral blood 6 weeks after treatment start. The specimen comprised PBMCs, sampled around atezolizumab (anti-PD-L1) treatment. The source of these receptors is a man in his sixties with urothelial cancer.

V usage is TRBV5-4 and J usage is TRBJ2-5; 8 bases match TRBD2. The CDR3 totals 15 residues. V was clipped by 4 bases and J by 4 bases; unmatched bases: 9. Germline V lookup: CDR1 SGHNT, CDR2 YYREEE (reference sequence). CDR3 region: CASSREGDQGETQYF. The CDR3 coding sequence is TGTGCCAGCAGCCGGGAGGGGGACCAAGGAGAGACCCAGTACTTC.

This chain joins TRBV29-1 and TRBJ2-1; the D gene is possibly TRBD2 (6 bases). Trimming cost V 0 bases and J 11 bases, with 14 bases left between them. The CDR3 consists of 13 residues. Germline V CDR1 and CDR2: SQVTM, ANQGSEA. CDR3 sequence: CSVEDQGSGKQFF. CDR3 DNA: TGCAGCGTTGAAGATCAGGGTAGCGGCAAGCAGTTCTTC.

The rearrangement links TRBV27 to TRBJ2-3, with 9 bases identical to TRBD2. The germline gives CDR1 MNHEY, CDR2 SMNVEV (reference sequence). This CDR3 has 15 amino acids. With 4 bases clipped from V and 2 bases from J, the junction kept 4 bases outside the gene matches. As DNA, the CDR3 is TGTGCCAGCAGTTCCCTAGCGGGATACACAGATACGCAGTATTTT. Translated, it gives CASSSLAGYTDTQYF.